This entry lists 9 T cell receptor beta chains sequenced from one sample in a study of cytotoxic CD8 clonotypes in ibrutinib-treated CLL. Libraries were prepared by immunoSEQ multiplex PCR; TCRdb keeps only in-frame clonotypes and omits some of them. The sample lists about 130,000 clones, approximately 81% seen once, with around 3.3% in the top ten. The starting material was PBMCs, obtained after 24 months of ibrutinib treatment. The source is a human donor with chronic lymphocytic leukemia.

The rearrangement uses TRBV9 and TRBJ1-1; 7 bases are shared with TRBD1. V lost 4 bases to trimming and J lost 5 bases; unmatched junction nucleotides: 14. Germline-derived CDR1 and CDR2 are SGDLS and YYNGEE. CDR3 size: 16 residues. In nucleotides, the CDR3 is TGTGCCAGCAGCCCTTACAATTACAGGGGAGATACTGAAGCTTTCTTT. It is translated as CASSPYNYRGDTEAFF.

This chain connects TRBV5-1 to TRBJ2-3, with D tentatively TRBD2 (5 bases). Trimming removed 4 bases from V and 0 bases from J, with 9 bases in between. The V gene's germline CDR1 is SGHRS and CDR2 YFSETQ. The CDR3 extends over 14 amino acids. CDR3 in amino acids: CASSPGFSTDTQYF. In DNA, the CDR3 is TGCGCCAGCAGCCCGGGGTTTAGCACAGATACGCAGTATTTT.

The gene calls are TRBV5-1 and TRBJ1-4, with D possibly TRBD1 on 5 matching bases. Germline CDR1 reads SGHRS; CDR2 reads YFSETQ. V dropped 1 base and J dropped 5 bases, with 9 bases sitting between them. The CDR3 spans 14 residues. CDR3 coding DNA: TGCGCCAGCAGCTTGACAGGACCAAATGAAAAACTGTTTTTT. Translation: CASSLTGPNEKLFF.

The table lists this clone with a count of one. V and J are TRBV11-2 and TRBJ1-4; 9 nucleotides align to TRBD1. Unmatched junction bases numbered 10, after V lost 3 bases and J lost 8 bases. There are 16 residues in the CDR3. CDR1 is SGHAT and CDR2 is FQNNGV in the germline V gene. CDR3 sequence (DNA): TGTGCCAGCAGCTTTAGGGAGGGACAGGGCAGCGAAAAACTGTTTTTT. Translating gives CASSFREGQGSEKLFF. The whole variable domain, remainder taken from reference TRBV11-2 and TRBJ1-4, is EAGVAQSPRYKIIEKRQSVAFWCNPISGHATLYWYQQILGQGPKLLIQFQNNGVVDDSQLPKDRFSAERLKGVDSTLKIQPAKLEDSAVYLCASSFREGQGSEKLFFGSGTQLSVL.

J is TRBJ2-5 and V is TRBV10-1; perhaps TRBD1 as D (5 bases). The CDR3 has 13 amino acids. The germline gives CDR1 WNHNN, CDR2 SYGVQD (reference sequence). Deletions cut 2 bases from V and 4 bases from J, with 8 bases between. CDR3 nucleotide sequence: TGCGCCAGCAGTGAGACAGGCGGAGAGACCCAGTACTTC. It codes for CASSETGGETQYF.

The J gene is TRBJ2-2, the V gene TRBV7-3, with TRBD1 matching 10 bases. CDR1 and CDR2 (germline): SGHTA, FQGTGA. This CDR3 has 18 amino acids. J lost 5 bases, V lost 5 bases, and 14 bases had no gene match. CDR3 coding DNA: TGTGCCAGCAGCCCGGCTCCCGGGACAGGGGTCGGGACCGGGGAGCTGTTTTTT. Translation: CASSPAPGTGVGTGELFF.

The CDR3 region has the DNA TGTGCCAGCAGCTTCCGACTCGCAAGGGGAAACTATGGCTACACCTTC. It specifies CASSFRLARGNYGYTF. This sequence joins TRBV13 and TRBJ1-2, with D perhaps TRBD1 (5 bases). Germline lookup yields CDR1 PRHDT and CDR2 FYEKMQ (reference sequence). V lost 3 bases, J lost 2 bases, and 16 bases lay in between. This CDR3 is 16 amino acids long.

The V gene is TRBV5-1, the J gene TRBJ2-1; 7 bases agree with TRBD2. The CDR3 has 15 residues. The junction had 8 bases not matched to a gene; V was cut back by 3 bases and J by 5 bases. CDR1 is SGHRS and CDR2 is YFSETQ in the germline V gene. In nucleotides, the CDR3 is TGCGCCAGCAGCTCGTCCGGGACTAAGAACAATGAGCAGTTCTTC. This gives the protein CASSSSGTKNNEQFF.

The rearrangement links TRBV9 to TRBJ2-3; D uncertain. Germline CDR1 reads SGDLS; CDR2 reads YYNGEE. V shed 3 bases and J shed 8 bases, with 10 bases lying between them. This CDR3 has 12 amino acids. The CDR3 here is CASSAELTTQYF. The CDR3 region has the DNA TGTGCCAGCAGCGCCGAACTTACTACGCAGTATTTT.